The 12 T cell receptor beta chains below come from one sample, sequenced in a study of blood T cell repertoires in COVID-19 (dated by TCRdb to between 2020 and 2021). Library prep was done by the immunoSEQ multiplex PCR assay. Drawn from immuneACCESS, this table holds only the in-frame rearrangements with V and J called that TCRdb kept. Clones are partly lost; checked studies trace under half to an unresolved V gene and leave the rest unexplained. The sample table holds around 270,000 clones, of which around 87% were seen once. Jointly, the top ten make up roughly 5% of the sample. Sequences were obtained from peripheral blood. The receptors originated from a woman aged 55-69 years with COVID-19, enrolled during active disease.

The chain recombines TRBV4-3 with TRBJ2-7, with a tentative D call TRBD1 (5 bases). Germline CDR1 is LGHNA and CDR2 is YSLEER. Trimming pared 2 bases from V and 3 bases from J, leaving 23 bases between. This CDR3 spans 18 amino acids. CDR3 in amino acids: CASSQRFNLGLTLYEQYF. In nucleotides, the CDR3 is TGCGCCAGCAGCCAAAGGTTTAATCTGGGGCTAACACTCTACGAGCAGTACTTC.

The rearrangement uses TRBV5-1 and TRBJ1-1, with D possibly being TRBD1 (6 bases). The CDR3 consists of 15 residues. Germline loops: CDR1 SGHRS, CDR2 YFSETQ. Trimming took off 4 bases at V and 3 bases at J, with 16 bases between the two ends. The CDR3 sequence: CASSGGQRVDTEAFF. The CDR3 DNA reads TGCGCCAGCAGCGGGGGACAAAGGGTAGACACTGAAGCTTTCTTT.

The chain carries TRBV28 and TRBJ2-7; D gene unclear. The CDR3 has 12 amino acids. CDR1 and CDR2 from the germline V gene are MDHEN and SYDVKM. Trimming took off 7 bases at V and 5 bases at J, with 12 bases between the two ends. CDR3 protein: CASTLGRHEQYF. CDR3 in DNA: TGTGCCAGCACCCTGGGCCGCCACGAGCAGTACTTC.

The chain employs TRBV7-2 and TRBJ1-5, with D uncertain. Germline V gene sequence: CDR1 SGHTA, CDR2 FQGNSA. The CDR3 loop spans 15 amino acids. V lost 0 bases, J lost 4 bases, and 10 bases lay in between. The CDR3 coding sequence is TGTGCCAGCAGCTTAGCGTTGGCTCAGAATCAGCCCCAGCATTTT. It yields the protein CASSLALAQNQPQHF.

The CDR3, as DNA: TGTGCCAGCAGCGCTGGTGGTTTCTACTACAATGAGCAGTTCTTC. This gives the protein CASSAGGFYYNEQFF. This chain links TRBV14 with TRBJ2-1; D not certain. The germline V and J ends were trimmed by 5 bases and 3 bases, with 14 bases remaining between them. The CDR3 covers 15 residues. Looked up from germline, CDR1 is SGHDN and CDR2 is FVKESK.

In DNA form, the CDR3 reads TGCAGCGTTGAGGGTAGCGGGATGGGCGGCGGGGAGCTGTTTTTT. Translated: CSVEGSGMGGGELFF. The chain links TRBV29-1 to TRBJ2-2; TRBD2 matches 8 bases. Germline V gene lookup returns CDR1 SQVTM and CDR2 ANQGSEA. V shed 3 bases and J 7 bases; nucleotides not matched to a gene: 10. There are 15 residues in the CDR3.

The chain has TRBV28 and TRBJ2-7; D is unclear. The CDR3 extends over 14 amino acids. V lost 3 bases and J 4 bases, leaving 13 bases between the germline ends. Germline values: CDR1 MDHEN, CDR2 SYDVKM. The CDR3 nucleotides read TGTGCCAGCAGTTTCACTGTCGGTTTATACGAGCAGTACTTC. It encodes CASSFTVGLYEQYF.

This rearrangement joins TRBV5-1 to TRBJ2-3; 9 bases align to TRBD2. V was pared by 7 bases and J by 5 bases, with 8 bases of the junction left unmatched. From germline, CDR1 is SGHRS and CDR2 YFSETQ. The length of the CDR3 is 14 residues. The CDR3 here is CASGGAGGQDTQYF. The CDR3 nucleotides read TGCGCCAGCGGAGGAGCGGGAGGACAAGATACGCAGTATTTT.

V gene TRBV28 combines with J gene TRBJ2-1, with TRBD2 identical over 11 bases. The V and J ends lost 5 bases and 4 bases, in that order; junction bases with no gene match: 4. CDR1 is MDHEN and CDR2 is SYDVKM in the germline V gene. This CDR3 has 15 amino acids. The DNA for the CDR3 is TGTGCCAGCAGTCGCAGGACTAGCGGGTACAATGAGCAGTTCTTC. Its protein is CASSRRTSGYNEQFF.

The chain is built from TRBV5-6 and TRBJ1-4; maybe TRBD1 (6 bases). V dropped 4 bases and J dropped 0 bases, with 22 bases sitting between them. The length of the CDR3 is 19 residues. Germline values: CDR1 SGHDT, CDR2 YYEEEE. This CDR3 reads CASSAGAGAKLATNEKLFF. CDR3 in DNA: TGTGCCAGCAGCGCTGGGGCAGGGGCTAAATTGGCAACTAATGAAAAACTGTTTTTT.

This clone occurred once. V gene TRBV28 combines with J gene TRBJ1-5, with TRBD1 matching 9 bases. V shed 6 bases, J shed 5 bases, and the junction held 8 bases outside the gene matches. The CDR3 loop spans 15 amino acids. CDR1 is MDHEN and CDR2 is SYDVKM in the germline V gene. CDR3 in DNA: TGTGCCAGCAGGCCCCCCGGGACAGGGTATCAGCCCCAGCATTTT. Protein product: CASRPPGTGYQPQHF. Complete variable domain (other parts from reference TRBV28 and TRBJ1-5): DVKVTQSSRYLVKRTGEKVFLECVQDMDHENMFWYRQDPGLGLRLIYFSYDVKMKEKGDIPEGYSVSREKKERFSLILESASTNQTSMYLCASRPPGTGYQPQHFGDGTRLSIL.

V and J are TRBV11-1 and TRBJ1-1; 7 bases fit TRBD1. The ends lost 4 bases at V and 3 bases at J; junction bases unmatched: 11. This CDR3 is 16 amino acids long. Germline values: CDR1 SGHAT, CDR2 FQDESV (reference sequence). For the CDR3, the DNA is TGTGCCAGCAGCTCTATGTTTCTCCAGGGGGACACTGAAGCTTTCTTT. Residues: CASSSMFLQGDTEAFF.